This T cell receptor (beta chain) was recovered during a study of response to subunit inactivated influenza vaccine. This clonotype was found a few times. Antigen unknown. V lost 1 base and J lost 8; bases outside the gene matches: 8. Germline lookup yields CDR1 LNHDA and CDR2 SQIVND (reference sequence). CDR3 length equals 16 residues. MiXCR, run by TCRdb on the RT-PCR reads, gives a single entry per CDR3 protein. The data show around 470,000 distinct CDR3 sequences, less than 7.5% seen once. Whole-study results and caveats: Seasonal influenza vaccination, on each occasion, was suggested by the authors to recruit few new T cells.

This rearrangement joins TRBV19 to TRBJ2-1, with 10 bases fitting TRBD2. Sequenced here: PBMCs from blood, sampled 23 to 25 months after vaccination. The TCR originated in a man aged 50 to 75 who received an inactivated influenza vaccine. The CDR3 coding sequence is TGTGCCAGTAGTATAGCCAATAGCGGGAGGTTCTATGAGCAGTTCTTC. Protein: CASSIANSGRFYEQFF.